This T cell receptor beta chain came from a study of T cells after posttransplantation cyclophosphamide. Points from the study as a whole: Later blood repertoires were often dominated by clones from the donor CD8+ memory compartment. Recipient CMV seropositivity and CMV reactivation strongly tracked TRB clonality. Skin or GI-infiltrating T cells shared few TRB sequences with blood.

Germline CDR1 and CDR2: SGHVS and FNYEAQ. V was pared by 0 bases and J by 5 bases, with 4 bases of the junction left unmatched. The CDR3 has 16 residues. This clone appeared many times. Its antigen is currently unknown. This related bone marrow graft donor gave peripheral blood on the day of marrow donation. Libraries were prepared by immunoSEQ multiplex PCR; TCRdb keeps only in-frame clonotypes and omits some of them. In total the sample includes tens of thousands of clones, none of them seen once. Sequencing was done on a sample of PBMCs. The receptor's source is a man in his forties or fifties in good health, CMV-negative, and a related stem cell transplant donor. The chain joins TRBV7-6 to TRBJ2-5, with 12 bases lining up with TRBD1. Here the CDR3 reads CASSLAGQGAAETQYF. DNA of the CDR3: TGTGCCAGCAGCTTAGCGGGACAGGGGGCCGCGGAGACCCAGTACTTC.